This record looks at one TCR beta chain sequence and its context. These data belong to a study of T cell repertoires in cytomegalovirus infection. MiXCR, run by TCRdb on the reads, gives a single entry per CDR3 protein. The data show about 740,000 distinct CDR3 sequences, with approximately 40% seen just once and under 3% held by the top ten. V gave up 0 bases and J gave up 2 bases, with 11 bases separating them. Germline V gene sequence: CDR1 LGHDT, CDR2 YNNKEL (reference sequence). The CDR3 loop spans 16 amino acids. What was sequenced was PBMCs. This sequence was found in a human donor in good health (CMV status not recorded). Some clones in this sample may be carry-over from other donors' samples. The chain joins TRBV3-1 to TRBJ2-4, with D possibly TRBD2 on 6 matching bases. The DNA of the CDR3 is TGTGCCAGCAGCCAAGAAGGGAGGACTACCAAAAACATTCAGTACTTC. It translates to CASSQEGRTTKNIQYF.